Detailed here is one TCR beta chain. Its antigen remains unidentified. These data are taken from a study of regulatory T cells. Study outcomes and limitations: In CD3G-deficient patients, conventional CD4+ T cells were enriched for hydrophobic CDR3 residues at positions 6 and 7. Regulatory T cells showed the strongest V-J pair restriction and V/J gene skewing among patient repertoires.

A couple of CD3G-deficient patients had more severe autoimmunity; all had some. Patients aged 2 to 39 years had fewer naive T cells. Sorting split CD4+ cells into CD25-high CD127-low Tregs and CD25-low CD127-high conventional T cells. Primers: 52 TRBV forward and 13 TRBJ reverse. Sequencing was performed with immunoSEQ multiplex PCR; in TCRdb, only in-frame clones are kept and a portion is missing. The data show tens of thousands of clones, roughly 90% seen once. CDR1 is MNHEY, CDR2 SMNVEV, per germline (reference sequence). Trimming took 5 bases from V and 12 from J, leaving 23 bases between them. This CDR3 contains 15 residues.

The receptor was isolated from a person under 30 with CD3G deficiency. The source material was conventional CD4+ T cells sorted from blood. The chain is built from TRBV27 and TRBJ2-1; D ambiguous. This chain's CDR3 is CASSPKPTVMQPQFF. The CDR3 DNA reads TGTGCCAGCAGTCCAAAACCGACCGTTATGCAGCCGCAGTTCTTC.